This T cell receptor beta chain is from a study of blood T cell repertoires in COVID-19. Across the study: COVID-19 samples from acute and convalescent phases originated in the United States, Italy and Spain.

Here immunoSEQ multiplex PCR was the method, and the copy in TCRdb shows in-frame clones only, minus some. The sample contains approximately 180,000 clones, around 87% of which appear only once. Sequencing input: peripheral blood. The receptor comes from a man aged 35 to 55 with active or convalescent COVID-19.

The CDR3, as DNA: TGTGCCAGCTCACCAATTGGGGGGGTGGGTTCACCCCTCCACTTT. The encoded protein is CASSPIGGVGSPLHF. The chain combines TRBV18 with TRBJ1-6; D is possibly TRBD1 (5 bases). The CDR3 extends over 15 amino acids. Per germline, CDR1 KGHSH and CDR2 LQKENI. V lost 2 bases, J lost 9 bases, and 14 bases lay in between.